A selection of T cell receptor beta chains follows, all from one sample in a study of beta chain features in type 1 diabetes. Using immunoSEQ multiplex PCR, the repertoire was profiled, and TCRdb retains in-frame clones only, with some absent. The table lists over 200,000 clones, under 13% of them singletons, with around 0.015% in the top ten. The sequencing sample was made of naive CD4+ T cells from blood. These receptors all come from a man aged 30 to 39 with type 1 diabetes. Each CDR3 is given without its conserved first and last residue.

TRBV7-3	TRBJ1-5	ASSERGPNQPQH
TRBV7-9	TRBJ2-7	ASGRGHEQY
TRBV11-2	TRBJ2-5	ASSSQPTSYQETQY
TRBV11-1	TRBJ2-1	ASSPGLATYNEQF
TRBV20-1	TRBJ1-2	SAGRGYT
TRBV4-1	TRBJ1-1	ASSLGQPNTEAF
TRBV7-3	TRBJ2-2	ASSLNAGQSGELF
TRBV7-9	TRBJ2-5	ASSGRGGETQY
TRBV27	TRBJ2-1	ASSSFNGLAGGVSSYNEQF
TRBV27	TRBJ1-6	ASSFQDSPLH
TRBV2	TRBJ2-5	ASRRQVQETQY
TRBV7-9	TRBJ2-1	ASSFRTSGNEQF
TRBV29-1	TRBJ2-1	SVSSSLGGTMKQF
TRBV4-3	TRBJ1-3	ASSQRRFGNTIY
TRBV11-1	TRBJ1-5	ASSLRPGIDQPQH
TRBV9	TRBJ2-6	ASSDRQSSGANVLT
TRBV7-6	TRBJ1-2	ASSLRAPGTGDGYT
TRBV7-2	TRBJ2-5	ASSFGLAGGSQETQY
TRBV11-1	TRBJ1-2	ASSPGRGNGYT
TRBV18	TRBJ1-5	ASSPTSNQPQH
TRBV9	TRBJ2-2	ASRGQGLTGELF
TRBV2	TRBJ2-1	ASRTSSTYNEQF
TRBV15	TRBJ1-4	ATSRVVGSSEKLF
TRBV19	TRBJ2-5	ATLPGGGAGETQY
TRBV7-7	TRBJ1-1	ASSPLLNTEAF
TRBV11-2	TRBJ2-2	ASSLWSDAGELF
TRBV5-4	TRBJ2-5	ASSSGQGLETQY
TRBV5-6	TRBJ2-3	ASSLGRAADTQY
TRBV4-2	TRBJ2-7	ASSQDVAGNYEQY
TRBV28	TRBJ2-5	ASSPQGAHGTQY
TRBV18	TRBJ1-1	ASSLGQTTEAF